These 24 T cell receptor beta chains share one sample of origin, sequenced in a study of blood T cell repertoires in COVID-19. Method: immunoSEQ multiplex PCR; TCRdb's copy keeps in-frame clones and lacks some. The sample consists of 200,000 to 300,000 clones, about 89% of them appearing once. The sequenced sample was peripheral blood. Receptor source: a woman between 40 and 55 years old who had recovered from COVID-19.

V and J are TRBV15 and TRBJ2-7, with D uncertain. Trimming shortened V by 0 bases and J by 4 bases, and 13 bases separated the two germline ends. The CDR3 is 15 residues long. The V gene's germline CDR1 is LNHNV and CDR2 YYDKDF (reference sequence). The CDR3 DNA is TGTGCCACCAGCAGAGATCCTGAGAGCCGATACGAGCAGTACTTC. This sequence encodes CATSRDPESRYEQYF. The full variable domain, in which reference TRBV15 and TRBJ2-7 provide the parts outside the CDR3, is DAMVIQNPRYQVTQFGKPVTLSCSQTLNHNVMYWYQQKSSQAPKLLFHYYDKDFNNEADTPDNFQSRRPNTSFCFLDIRSPGLGDTAMYLCATSRDPESRYEQYFGPGTRLTVT.

The J gene is TRBJ1-1, the V gene TRBV7-3; D uncertain. The CDR3 runs to 14 residues. Germline CDR1 is SGHTA and CDR2 is FQGTGA. Trimming stripped 3 bases from V and 5 bases from J, with 13 bases between. CDR3 nucleotide sequence: TGTGCCAGCAGCTTCTCTCAGGCCGGAACTGAAGCTTTCTTT. Its protein is CASSFSQAGTEAFF.

The CDR3 loop is CASGGASYGYTF. The DNA for the CDR3 is TGTGCCAGCGGGGGGGCGAGCTATGGCTACACCTTC. The rearrangement uses TRBV11-2 and TRBJ1-2; D possibly corresponds to TRBD1 (6 bases). The V and J ends lost 8 bases and 4 bases respectively, with 11 bases between them. The CDR3 loop spans 12 amino acids. Germline lookup yields CDR1 SGHAT and CDR2 FQNNGV.

In DNA form, the CDR3 reads TGTGCCAGCAGGCGGGCAGGGGGTTACTCTGGGGCCAACGTCCTGACTTTC. This gives the protein CASRRAGGYSGANVLTF. The chain couples TRBV2 to TRBJ2-6; 7 nucleotides align to TRBD1. The CDR3 consists of 17 residues. The ends lost 6 bases at V and 0 bases at J; junction bases unmatched: 8. The germline V gene encodes CDR1 SNHLY and CDR2 FYNNEI.

This chain joins TRBV20-1 and TRBJ2-5, with D tentatively TRBD2 (6 bases). The CDR3 spans 13 residues. The V end was cut by 3 bases, the J end by 2 bases, with 10 bases between. CDR1 and CDR2 (germline): DFQATT, SNEGSKA (reference sequence). The CDR3 is CSASSSAQETQYF. CDR3 nucleotides: TGCAGTGCTAGTTCTAGCGCACAAGAGACCCAGTACTTC.

V gene TRBV4-3 combines with J gene TRBJ1-6; D unresolved. This CDR3 is 17 amino acids long. Per germline, CDR1 LGHNA and CDR2 YSLEER. Trimming removed 1 base at V and 3 bases at J, with 13 bases between. Here the CDR3 reads CASSQGRRENYNSPLHF. As DNA, the CDR3 is TGCGCCAGCAGCCAAGGCCGCCGGGAAAACTATAATTCACCCCTCCACTTT.

The chain links TRBV6-6 to TRBJ2-2; 12 bases are shared with TRBD2. Germline trimming cut 6 bases from V and 4 bases from J; bases unmatched to any gene: 6. Germline CDR1 reads MNHNY; CDR2 reads SVGAGI (reference sequence). The CDR3 length is 16 residues. CDR3 DNA sequence: TGTGCCAGCAGCTCTCCTAGCGGGGGGGCCACCGGGGAGCTGTTTTTT. This encodes CASSSPSGGATGELFF.

This chain links TRBV10-3 with TRBJ1-1; 7 bases line up with TRBD1. The CDR3 loop spans 12 amino acids. From germline, CDR1 is ENHRY and CDR2 SYGVKD. V gave up 10 bases and J gave up 2 bases; unmatched junction bases: 4. The CDR3 coding sequence is TGTGCCACCACAGGGGTTAACACTGAAGCTTTCTTT. Amino acids: CATTGVNTEAFF.

The chain carries TRBV4-1 and TRBJ1-1, with D unresolved. CDR3 size: 16 residues. Germline CDR1 is MGHRA and CDR2 is YSYEKL. The V gene lost 0 bases and the J gene lost 1 base, with 12 bases spanning the gap. The CDR3 DNA reads TGCGCCAGCAGCCAAGATTCAGCCAGGAAGAACACTGAAGCTTTCTTT. This codes for CASSQDSARKNTEAFF.

J is TRBJ2-2 and V is TRBV9; 8 positions agree with TRBD2. The CDR3 consists of 16 residues. V lost 0 bases, J lost 5 bases, and 6 bases stayed unmatched. Per germline, CDR1 SGDLS and CDR2 YYNGEE. The CDR3 loop reads CASSVADSGETGELFF. The CDR3 DNA is TGTGCCAGCAGCGTAGCTGATAGCGGGGAAACCGGGGAGCTGTTTTTT. The variable domain in full, with the rest retrieved from reference TRBV9 and TRBJ2-2, is DSGVTQTPKHLITATGQRVTLRCSPRSGDLSVYWYQQSLDQGLQFLIQYYNGEERAKGNILERFSAQQFPDLHSELNLSSLELGDSALYFCASSVADSGETGELFFGEGSRLTVL.

The rearrangement links TRBV18 to TRBJ2-7; TRBD2 matches at 8 bases. With V trimmed by 1 base and J by 4 bases, 6 bases remained unmatched. The length of the CDR3 is 15 residues. Per the germline V gene, CDR1 is KGHSH and CDR2 is LQKENI. The CDR3 sequence: CASSPLSGAFYEQYF. The CDR3, as DNA: TGTGCCAGCTCACCACTTAGCGGGGCTTTTTACGAGCAGTACTTC.

The rearrangement joins TRBV11-2 to TRBJ2-2; no clear D gene. This CDR3 contains 14 residues. The V and J ends lost 5 bases and 3 bases respectively, with 10 bases between them. Germline values: CDR1 SGHAT, CDR2 FQNNGV. The DNA of the CDR3 is TGTGCCAGCAGCACGACACGATACACCGGGGAGCTGTTTTTT. Protein product: CASSTTRYTGELFF.

The gene calls are TRBV5-4 and TRBJ2-5; D is perhaps TRBD2 (5 bases). Germline CDR1 SGHNT, CDR2 YYREEE (reference sequence). This CDR3 has 16 amino acids. V was cut by 0 bases and J by 4 bases, with 16 bases left in between. Here the CDR3 reads CASSLAPIREGETQYF. The CDR3 DNA follows: TGTGCCAGCAGCTTGGCCCCCATAAGAGAGGGAGAGACCCAGTACTTC.

This clone was seen only a few times. The chain combines TRBV7-9 with TRBJ1-2; D remains unclear. The CDR3 has 12 residues. V dropped 3 bases and J dropped 8 bases, with 10 bases sitting between them. From germline, CDR1 is SEHNR and CDR2 FQNEAQ (reference sequence). CDR3 sequence: CASSFPFGGYTF. The CDR3 bases are TGTGCCAGCAGCTTCCCCTTCGGGGGCTACACCTTC.

The chain recombines TRBV7-3 with TRBJ2-5; D possibly corresponds to TRBD1 (5 bases). V was cut by 2 bases and J by 1 base, with 5 bases left in between. Per germline, CDR1 SGHTA and CDR2 FQGTGA. This CDR3 has 13 amino acids. CDR3 DNA: TGTGCCAGCAGCTTACAGGGCCAAGAGACCCAGTACTTC. This translates into CASSLQGQETQYF. Full variable domain (remainder filled in from reference TRBV7-3 and TRBJ2-5): GAGVSQTPSNKVTEKGKYVELRCDPISGHTALYWYRQSLGQGPEFLIYFQGTGAADDSGLPNDRFFAVRPEGSVSTLKIQRTERGDSAVYLCASSLQGQETQYFGPGTRLLVL.

V is TRBV14 and J is TRBJ2-2; D is perhaps TRBD1 (5 bases). V shed 1 base and J shed 3 bases, with 6 bases lying between them. The CDR3 has 14 amino acids. Per germline, CDR1 SGHDN and CDR2 FVKESK. The chain's CDR3 is CASSQGQYTGELFF. The DNA of the CDR3 is TGTGCCAGCAGCCAAGGACAGTACACCGGGGAGCTGTTTTTT.

The chain is built from TRBV10-3 and TRBJ2-2, with D maybe TRBD2 (5 bases). CDR3 length equals 15 residues. Trimming stripped 3 bases from V and 0 bases from J, with 8 bases between. The germline V gene encodes CDR1 ENHRY and CDR2 SYGVKD. In DNA, the CDR3 is TGTGCCATCAGTGAAACAGCGGCGAACACCGGGGAGCTGTTTTTT. It translates to CAISETAANTGELFF.

This chain joins TRBV5-1 and TRBJ1-2; D gene unclear. The CDR3 totals 15 residues. Germline-derived CDR1 and CDR2 are SGHRS and YFSETQ. V lost 7 bases and J lost 2, with 18 bases in between. CDR3 DNA: TGCGCCAGCGGCGACCGCAGGCCCTCGAACTATGGCTACACCTTC. Translating gives CASGDRRPSNYGYTF.

This chain joins TRBV4-1 and TRBJ1-1; D unclear. Per the germline V gene, CDR1 is MGHRA and CDR2 is YSYEKL. The CDR3 has 14 amino acids. Between the trimmed V and J ends, which lost 4 bases and 10 bases, there was a span of 19 bases. CDR3 sequence reads: CASSRHLRFPGAFF. DNA for the CDR3: TGCGCCAGCAGCCGCCACCTCCGATTCCCGGGAGCTTTCTTT.

The sample holds one count of this clone. V is TRBV4-2 and J is TRBJ2-5; TRBD1 matches at 10 bases. Trimming removed 2 bases from V and 3 bases from J; junction bases left unmatched: 3. The germline V gene has CDR1 LGHNA and CDR2 YNFKEQ. The CDR3 is made up of 15 amino acids. CDR3 DNA: TGTGCCAGCAGCCAAACCGGGACAGGGGAAGAGACCCAGTACTTC. This translates into CASSQTGTGEETQYF.

The V gene is TRBV5-1, the J gene TRBJ2-1; a weak D match, TRBD2 (5 bases). The germline V and J ends were trimmed by 4 bases and 6 bases, with 11 bases remaining between them. CDR1 is SGHRS and CDR2 is YFSETQ in the germline V gene. This CDR3 is 13 amino acids long. The CDR3 bases are TGCGCCAGCAGCCGGAAGCGGCTCAATGAGCAGTTCTTC. Protein product: CASSRKRLNEQFF.

V usage is TRBV15 and J usage is TRBJ2-1; no clear D. V lost 0 bases and J 5 bases, leaving 8 bases between the germline ends. CDR3 length: 14 amino acids. Per the germline V gene, CDR1 is LNHNV and CDR2 is YYDKDF (reference sequence). The DNA of the CDR3 is TGTGCCACCAGCAGAGATCGAATAGACAATGAGCAGTTCTTC. Translating it yields CATSRDRIDNEQFF.

The CDR3 DNA sequence: TGTGCCAGCAGTTTAGGGGGCGCGAGGATCACTGAAGCTTTCTTT. Translation gives CASSLGGARITEAFF. This chain uses TRBV6-5 with TRBJ1-1; 7 positions match TRBD1. Losses at the gene ends were 4 bases for V and 4 bases for J; bases not matched to a gene: 9. Looked up from germline, CDR1 is MNHEY and CDR2 is SVGAGI. The length of the CDR3 is 15 residues.

V and J are TRBV18 and TRBJ1-5, with D unclear. The CDR3 length is 17 residues. Trimming stripped 3 bases from V and 6 bases from J, with 21 bases between. Looked up from germline, CDR1 is KGHSH and CDR2 is LQKENI. The CDR3 coding sequence is TGTGCCAGCTCACCGACGCGGCCCGGAGTTTTAGGTCAGCCCCAGCATTTT. It encodes CASSPTRPGVLGQPQHF.